This T cell receptor (beta chain) comes out of a study of CD8 T cells in ankylosing spondylitis. Points from the study as a whole: There was reportedly significant enrichment of clones that were disease-linked in matched ankylosing spondylitis synovial fluid.

V lost 7 bases and J lost 4, with 16 bases in between. This CDR3 contains 14 residues. As regards this clonotype: No antigen is known for it.

With molecular barcodes, quantitative 5'-RACE was used to make the TCR beta libraries. TCRdb passed the 5' RACE reads through MiXCR, listing each CDR3 protein once. The profile shows hundreds of thousands of distinct CDR3 sequences, around 9.1% of them singletons. The sequencing sample was made of blood, either unsorted or a sorted T cell fraction (not recorded which). V is TRBV12-3 or TRBV12-4 and J is TRBJ2-5, with D possibly being TRBD2 (7 bases). The source is a male donor with ankylosing spondylitis or in good health (not recorded which). CDR3 DNA: TGTGCCAGCACCCTAATGGGAGGGGGAGAGACCCAGTACTTC. Translating gives CASTLMGGGETQYF.